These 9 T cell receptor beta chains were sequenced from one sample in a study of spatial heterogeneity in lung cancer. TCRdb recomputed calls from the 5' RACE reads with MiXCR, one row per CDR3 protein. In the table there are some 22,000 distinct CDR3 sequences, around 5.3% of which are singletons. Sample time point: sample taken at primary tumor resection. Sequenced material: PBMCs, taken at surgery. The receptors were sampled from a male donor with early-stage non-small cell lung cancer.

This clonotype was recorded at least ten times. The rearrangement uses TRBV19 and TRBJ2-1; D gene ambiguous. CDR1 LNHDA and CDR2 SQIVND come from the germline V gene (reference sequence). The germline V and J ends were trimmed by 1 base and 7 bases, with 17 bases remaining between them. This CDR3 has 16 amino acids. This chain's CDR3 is CASSIVPARPGNEQFF. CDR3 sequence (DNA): TGTGCCAGTAGTATAGTGCCAGCGCGGCCCGGGAATGAGCAGTTCTTC.

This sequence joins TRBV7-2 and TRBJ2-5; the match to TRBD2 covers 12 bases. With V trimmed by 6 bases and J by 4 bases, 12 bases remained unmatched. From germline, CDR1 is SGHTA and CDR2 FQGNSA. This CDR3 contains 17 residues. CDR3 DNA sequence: TGTGCCAGCAGACGAGCACCTAGCGGGGGGGCCTTAGAGACCCAGTACTTC. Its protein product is CASRRAPSGGALETQYF. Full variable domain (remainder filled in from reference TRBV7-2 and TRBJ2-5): GAGVSQSPSNKVTEKGKDVELRCDPISGHTALYWYRQSLGQGLEFLIYFQGNSAPDKSGLPSDRFSAERTGGSVSTLTIQRTQQEDSAVYLCASRRAPSGGALETQYFGPGTRLLVL.

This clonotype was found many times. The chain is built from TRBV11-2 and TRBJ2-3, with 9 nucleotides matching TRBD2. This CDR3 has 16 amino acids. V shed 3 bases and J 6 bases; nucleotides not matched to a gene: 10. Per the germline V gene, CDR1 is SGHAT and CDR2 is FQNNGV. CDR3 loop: CASSFSGSGLLDTQYF. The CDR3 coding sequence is TGTGCCAGCAGCTTTAGCGGGAGTGGGTTGTTGGATACGCAGTATTTT.

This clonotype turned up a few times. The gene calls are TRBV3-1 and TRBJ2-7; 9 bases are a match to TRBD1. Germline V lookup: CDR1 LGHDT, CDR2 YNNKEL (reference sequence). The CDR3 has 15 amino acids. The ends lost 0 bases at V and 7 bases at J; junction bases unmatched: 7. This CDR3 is CASSQDPDRGREQYF. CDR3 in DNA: TGTGCCAGCAGCCAAGACCCGGACAGGGGTCGGGAGCAGTACTTC.

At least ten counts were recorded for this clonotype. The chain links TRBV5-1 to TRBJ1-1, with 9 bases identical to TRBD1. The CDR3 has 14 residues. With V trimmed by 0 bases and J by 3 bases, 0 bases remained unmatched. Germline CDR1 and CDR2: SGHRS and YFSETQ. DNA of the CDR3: TGCGCCAGCAGCTTGGGGACAGGGGACACTGAAGCTTTCTTT. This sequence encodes CASSLGTGDTEAFF.

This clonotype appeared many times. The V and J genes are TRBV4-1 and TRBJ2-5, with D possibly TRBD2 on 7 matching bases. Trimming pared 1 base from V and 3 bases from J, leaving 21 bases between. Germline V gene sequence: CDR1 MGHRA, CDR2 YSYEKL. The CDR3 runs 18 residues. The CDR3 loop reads CASSQGTSNREGKETQYF. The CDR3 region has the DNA TGCGCCAGCAGCCAAGGGACCTCCAACAGGGAGGGGAAAGAGACCCAGTACTTC.

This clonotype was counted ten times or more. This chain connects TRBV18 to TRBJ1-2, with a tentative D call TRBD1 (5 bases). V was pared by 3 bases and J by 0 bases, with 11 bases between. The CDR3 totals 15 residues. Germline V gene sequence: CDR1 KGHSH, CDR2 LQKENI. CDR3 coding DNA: TGTGCCAGCTCACCCCCCCGGGGCGCTAACTATGGCTACACCTTC. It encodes CASSPPRGANYGYTF.

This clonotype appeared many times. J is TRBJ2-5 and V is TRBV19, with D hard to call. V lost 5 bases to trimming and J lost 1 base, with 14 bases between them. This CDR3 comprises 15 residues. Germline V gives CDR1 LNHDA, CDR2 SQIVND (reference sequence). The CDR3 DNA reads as TGTGCCAGTAGTGCCGGCTTCCTGGGCCAAGAGACCCAGTACTTC. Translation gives CASSAGFLGQETQYF. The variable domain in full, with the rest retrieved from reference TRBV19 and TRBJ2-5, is DGGITQSPKYLFRKEGQNVTLSCEQNLNHDAMYWYRQDPGQGLRLIYYSQIVNDFQKGDIAEGYSVSREKKESFPLTVTSAQKNPTAFYLCASSAGFLGQETQYFGPGTRLLVL.

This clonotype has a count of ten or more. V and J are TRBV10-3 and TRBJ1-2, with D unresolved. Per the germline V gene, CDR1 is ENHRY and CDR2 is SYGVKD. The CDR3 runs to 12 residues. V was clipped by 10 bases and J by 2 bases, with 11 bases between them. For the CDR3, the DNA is TGTGCCACCGAACACGGGAACTATGGCTACACCTTC. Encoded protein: CATEHGNYGYTF.